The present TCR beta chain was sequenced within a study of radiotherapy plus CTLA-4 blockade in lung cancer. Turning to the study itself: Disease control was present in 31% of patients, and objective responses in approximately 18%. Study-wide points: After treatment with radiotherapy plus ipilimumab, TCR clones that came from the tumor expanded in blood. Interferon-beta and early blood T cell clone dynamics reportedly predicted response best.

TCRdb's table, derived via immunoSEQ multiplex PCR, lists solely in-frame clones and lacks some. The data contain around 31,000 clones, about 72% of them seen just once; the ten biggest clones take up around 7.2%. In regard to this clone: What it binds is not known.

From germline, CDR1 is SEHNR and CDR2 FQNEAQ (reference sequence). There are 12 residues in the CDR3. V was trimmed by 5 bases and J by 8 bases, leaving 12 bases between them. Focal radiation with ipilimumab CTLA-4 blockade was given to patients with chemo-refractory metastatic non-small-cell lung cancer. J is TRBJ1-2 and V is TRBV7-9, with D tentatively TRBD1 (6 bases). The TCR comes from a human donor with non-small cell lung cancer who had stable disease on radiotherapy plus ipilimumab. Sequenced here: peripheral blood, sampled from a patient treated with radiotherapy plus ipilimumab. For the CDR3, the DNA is TGTGCCAGCAGCCCGAGGGGGGAAGGCTACACCTTC. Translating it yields CASSPRGEGYTF.